These 27 T cell receptor beta chains were sequenced from one sample in a study of T cell responses to AZD1222 COVID-19 vaccine. TCRdb keeps only in-frame clones here, not all; method: immunoSEQ multiplex PCR. The sample comprises approximately 150,000 clones, roughly nine tenths of which are singletons, and approximately 5.1% rests with the top ten. The sample was peripheral blood, taken on day 0 of AZD1222 vaccination. Receptors were obtained from an adult in good health.

This CDR3 reads CASSQRGLAGETQYF. The CDR3 DNA sequence: TGCGCCAGCAGCCAGAGGGGACTAGCGGGAGAGACCCAGTACTTC. This sequence joins TRBV4-3 and TRBJ2-5; 12 nucleotides match TRBD2. Germline CDR1 reads LGHNA; CDR2 reads YSLEER. The CDR3 is made up of 15 amino acids. J lost 4 bases, V lost 3 bases, and 3 bases had no gene match.

The chain combines TRBV12-3 or TRBV12-4 with TRBJ2-5, with D perhaps matching TRBD2 (5 bases). The CDR3 sequence is 13 residues long. Trimming cost V 2 bases and J 5 bases, with 9 bases left between them. The CDR3 sequence is CASSLLERETQYF. The CDR3, as DNA: TGTGCCAGCAGTTTATTGGAGCGGGAGACCCAGTACTTC.

The genes are TRBV4-2 and TRBJ2-1; 12 bases match TRBD2. The CDR3 covers 18 residues. Germline loops: CDR1 LGHNA, CDR2 YNFKEQ. The V segment lost 0 bases and the J segment 8 bases; nucleotides outside the gene matches: 11. The CDR3 DNA reads as TGTGCCAGCAGCCAAGACGGGTTTCCTAGCGGGAGGGCGTATGAGCAGTTCTTC. Translation gives CASSQDGFPSGRAYEQFF.

This clone appeared a single time. The chain employs TRBV5-1 and TRBJ2-1; D could derive from TRBD1 or TRBD2 (5 bases each). The length of the CDR3 is 13 residues. V lost 7 bases and J 4 bases, leaving 12 bases between the germline ends. CDR1 is SGHRS and CDR2 is YFSETQ in the germline V gene. The CDR3 protein is CASESGTYNEQFF. In DNA form, the CDR3 reads TGCGCCAGCGAATCCGGGACGTACAATGAGCAGTTCTTC.

The V call is TRBV6-5, the J call TRBJ2-5; D is possibly TRBD1 (7 bases). The CDR3 length is 13 residues. Trimming left V 7 bases short and J 4 bases short, with 13 bases between. The germline V gene has CDR1 MNHEY and CDR2 SVGAGI. The CDR3 coding sequence is TGTGCCAGCAACCGGCAGGGGGGAGAGACCCAGTACTTC. Protein sequence: CASNRQGGETQYF.

The chain has TRBV6-2 or TRBV6-3 and TRBJ2-1; D is ambiguous. V dropped 6 bases and J dropped 5 bases, with 11 bases sitting between them. Germline CDR1 is MNHEY and CDR2 is SVGEGT. The CDR3 extends over 13 amino acids. The CDR3 DNA follows: TGTGCCAGCAGCCGACCCAACAACAATGAGCAGTTCTTC. It codes for CASSRPNNNEQFF.

The V call is TRBV28, the J call TRBJ1-5; D possibly corresponds to TRBD1 (6 bases). Trimming cost V 5 bases and J 6 bases, with 17 bases left between them. The length of the CDR3 is 15 residues. Looked up from germline, CDR1 is MDHEN and CDR2 is SYDVKM. CDR3 residues: CASSLGGRWGQPQHF. CDR3 DNA sequence: TGTGCCAGCAGTCTGGGGGGCAGGTGGGGTCAGCCCCAGCATTTT.

The chain uses TRBV18 and TRBJ1-4; no clear D. The CDR3 consists of 13 residues. CDR1 KGHSH and CDR2 LQKENI come from the germline V gene. Trimming removed 2 bases from V and 0 bases from J, with 1 base in between. DNA of the CDR3: TGTGCCAGCTCACCATCAACTAATGAAAAACTGTTTTTT. Translated, it gives CASSPSTNEKLFF. The full variable domain, with the rest looked up from reference TRBV18 and TRBJ1-4, is NAGVMQNPRHLVRRRGQEARLRCSPMKGHSHVYWYRQLPEEGLKFMVYLQKENIIDESGMPKERFSAEFPKEGPSILRIQQVVRGDSAAYFCASSPSTNEKLFFGSGTQLSVL.

This chain joins TRBV27 and TRBJ2-3, with 9 bases aligning to TRBD2. From germline, CDR1 is MNHEY and CDR2 SMNVEV (reference sequence). V gave up 3 bases and J gave up 1 base; unmatched junction bases: 5. CDR3 length: 16 residues. The CDR3 nucleotides are TGTGCCAGCAGTTTGGTCGGGACTAGCCGCACAGATACGCAGTATTTT. Its protein is CASSLVGTSRTDTQYF.

The chain uses TRBV28 and TRBJ1-2; 9 bases fit TRBD1. The length of the CDR3 is 16 residues. Germline V CDR1 and CDR2: MDHEN, SYDVKM. V lost 6 bases to trimming and J lost 8 bases; unmatched junction nucleotides: 16. CDR3 in amino acids: CASSHMTGTGYRGYTF. The DNA of the CDR3 is TGTGCCAGCAGCCATATGACCGGGACAGGGTATCGCGGCTACACCTTC.

The chain has TRBV19 and TRBJ1-3; D ambiguous. CDR3 length equals 15 residues. CDR1 LNHDA and CDR2 SQIVND come from the germline V gene (reference sequence). V lost 6 bases, J lost 0 bases, and 12 bases lay in between. The CDR3 sequence is CASRPDGSSGNTIYF. The CDR3 DNA is TGTGCCAGTAGACCCGACGGGAGCTCTGGAAACACCATATATTTT. The full variable domain, completed using reference TRBV19 and TRBJ1-3, is DGGITQSPKYLFRKEGQNVTLSCEQNLNHDAMYWYRQDPGQGLRLIYYSQIVNDFQKGDIAEGYSVSREKKESFPLTVTSAQKNPTAFYLCASRPDGSSGNTIYFGEGSWLTVV.

This chain's CDR3 is CATSGGTSYGYTF. The CDR3 DNA reads TGTGCCACCAGTGGGGGGACAAGCTATGGCTACACCTTC. The chain uses TRBV24-1 and TRBJ1-2; a weak D match, TRBD1 (6 bases). The CDR3 totals 13 residues. V shed 5 bases and J shed 4 bases, with 10 bases lying between them. Germline V CDR1 and CDR2: KGHDR, SFDVKD.

The chain has TRBV6-1 and TRBJ2-2, with a weak D call TRBD2 (5 bases). Germline lookup yields CDR1 MNHNS and CDR2 SASEGT. This CDR3 has 14 residues. Trimming removed 3 bases at V and 5 bases at J, with 10 bases between. In nucleotides, the CDR3 is TGTGCCAGCAGTGATCGAGGGAGAACCGGGGAGCTGTTTTTT. Encoded protein: CASSDRGRTGELFF.

The chain joins TRBV5-1 to TRBJ1-4; D possibly corresponds to TRBD1 (5 bases). CDR3 length: 15 residues. Trimming stripped 0 bases from V and 5 bases from J, with 11 bases between. Germline V gene lookup returns CDR1 SGHRS and CDR2 YFSETQ. In nucleotides, the CDR3 is TGCGCCAGCAGCTTGGCCGGGGGGGAGAATGAAAAACTGTTTTTT. Protein sequence: CASSLAGGENEKLFF.

The chain combines TRBV9 with TRBJ1-4, with a weak D call TRBD1 (6 bases). Germline V gene lookup returns CDR1 SGDLS and CDR2 YYNGEE. Trimming shortened V by 4 bases and J by 7 bases, and 17 bases separated the two germline ends. This CDR3 has 15 residues. The CDR3 DNA is TGTGCCAGCAGCCTCCAGGGGTCCTCTGTTGAAAAACTGTTTTTT. Translation: CASSLQGSSVEKLFF.

This sequence joins TRBV18 and TRBJ1-5, with D uncertain. Germline loops: CDR1 KGHSH, CDR2 LQKENI. V was trimmed by 1 base and J by 0 bases, leaving 7 bases between them. The CDR3 loop spans 15 amino acids. The CDR3 DNA follows: TGTGCCAGCTCACCACGTCAAAGTAGCAATCAGCCCCAGCATTTT. This sequence encodes CASSPRQSSNQPQHF.

The chain carries TRBV28 and TRBJ1-2; D gene ambiguous. The CDR3 runs to 11 residues. V gave up 5 bases and J gave up 3 bases, with 4 bases separating them. Germline V gene data show CDR1 as MDHEN and CDR2 as SYDVKM. The chain's CDR3 is CASSDYYGYTF. CDR3 DNA: TGTGCCAGCAGTGACTACTATGGCTACACCTTC.

V and J are TRBV18 and TRBJ1-2, with D maybe TRBD1 (6 bases). Germline V gene sequence: CDR1 KGHSH, CDR2 LQKENI. The V and J ends lost 3 bases and 6 bases respectively, with 11 bases between them. The CDR3 is 13 amino acids. CDR3: CASSPRQGHGYTF. The CDR3 DNA reads as TGTGCCAGCTCACCTCGCCAGGGGCATGGCTACACCTTC.

J is TRBJ2-3 and V is TRBV28, with D unresolved. Trimming took 3 bases from V and 4 from J, leaving 14 bases between them. CDR3 length equals 15 residues. The germline V gene has CDR1 MDHEN and CDR2 SYDVKM. CDR3 nucleotide sequence: TGTGCCAGCAGTTTTGCAATAGACTCTTCAGATACGCAGTATTTT. It specifies CASSFAIDSSDTQYF.

A single count supports this clone. The chain couples TRBV11-2 to TRBJ1-2; tentative D call: TRBD1 (5 bases). CDR3 length: 15 residues. V was trimmed by 6 bases and J by 4 bases, leaving 18 bases between them. Germline V gene lookup returns CDR1 SGHAT and CDR2 FQNNGV. In DNA form, the CDR3 reads TGTGCCAGCAGTACCTTTCGCGGGGGAGCCTATGGCTACACCTTC. Its protein is CASSTFRGGAYGYTF.

The V gene is TRBV6-5, the J gene TRBJ2-5, with D perhaps TRBD2 (5 bases). Germline loops: CDR1 MNHEY, CDR2 SVGAGI. This CDR3 region has 14 residues. Trimming left V 0 bases short and J 5 bases short, with 10 bases between. The CDR3 DNA is TGTGCCAGCAGTTACTCGTCAGGCGGGGAGACCCAGTACTTC. Encoded protein: CASSYSSGGETQYF.

CDR3: CASSPRNGMISYEQYF. CDR3 DNA: TGTGCCAGCAGCCCCAGGAACGGGATGATATCCTACGAGCAGTACTTC. The rearrangement uses TRBV7-2 and TRBJ2-7; possible D gene TRBD2, 5 bases. The CDR3 has 16 amino acids. Trimming cost V 5 bases and J 1 base, with 18 bases left between them. Germline CDR1 is SGHTA and CDR2 is FQGNSA.

This clone was counted a few times. The chain employs TRBV30 and TRBJ2-3, with TRBD2 as a possible D gene (6 bases). The germline gives CDR1 GTSNPN, CDR2 SVGIG (reference sequence). V lost 1 base to trimming and J lost 4 bases, with 6 bases between them. The CDR3 runs 12 residues. CDR3 sequence reads: CAWSGLADTQYF. CDR3 DNA: TGTGCCTGGAGTGGACTAGCAGATACGCAGTATTTT.

This clone was picked up one time. The V call is TRBV7-7, the J call TRBJ2-1, with TRBD2 identical over 13 bases. Germline V lookup: CDR1 SSHAT, CDR2 FNYEAQ (reference sequence). V was pared by 5 bases and J by 16 bases, with 11 bases of the junction left unmatched. The CDR3 loop spans 14 amino acids. The CDR3 DNA follows: TGTGCCAGCAGCAAAGGGACTAGCGGGGACCTGCCTTTCTTC. The encoded protein is CASSKGTSGDLPFF. The variable domain in full, completed from reference TRBV7-7 and TRBJ2-1, reads GAGVSQSPRYKVTKRGQDVTLRCDPISSHATLYWYQQALGQGPEFLTYFNYEAQPDKSGLPSDRFSAERPEGSISTLTIQRTEQRDSAMYRCASSKGTSGDLPFFGPGTRLTVL.

This rearrangement joins TRBV11-2 to TRBJ2-3, with TRBD1 identical over 11 bases. There are 14 residues in the CDR3. V gave up 3 bases and J gave up 7 bases; unmatched junction bases: 3. Per germline, CDR1 SGHAT and CDR2 FQNNGV. The CDR3 DNA reads TGTGCCAGCAGCTTGGACAGGGGGCCACATACGCAGTATTTT. As protein: CASSLDRGPHTQYF.

This sequence joins TRBV9 and TRBJ2-3; D is uncertain. Per the germline V gene, CDR1 is SGDLS and CDR2 is YYNGEE. V dropped 1 base and J dropped 4 bases, with 13 bases sitting between them. This CDR3 has 15 amino acids. CDR3 DNA: TGTGCCAGCAGCGTACGCCCCGGGTCCCCAGATACGCAGTATTTT. This sequence encodes CASSVRPGSPDTQYF.

This rearrangement joins TRBV13 to TRBJ2-1, with 8 bases fitting TRBD2. V was clipped by 5 bases and J by 6 bases; unmatched bases: 6. The CDR3 contains 14 residues. Germline loops: CDR1 PRHDT, CDR2 FYEKMQ (reference sequence). The DNA for the CDR3 is TGTGCCAGCAGCCCCGGGACTAGTAGCAATGAGCAGTTCTTC. Translated, it gives CASSPGTSSNEQFF.